This entry lists 29 T cell receptor beta chains sequenced from one sample in a study of blood T cell repertoires in COVID-19. Produced via immunoSEQ multiplex PCR; TCRdb's table is partial and in-frame only. The sample records some 78,000 clones, 89% being singletons. Source material: peripheral blood. The receptors shown here come from a man aged 70 or older with active or convalescent COVID-19.

The rearrangement uses TRBV4-2 and TRBJ2-7; 10 positions agree with TRBD2. V lost 4 bases and J lost 3; bases outside the gene matches: 12. Germline V gives CDR1 LGHNA, CDR2 YNFKEQ. This CDR3 comprises 17 residues. CDR3 DNA sequence: TGTGCCAGCAGCCCCTACGACAGCGGGGGGGCTTTCTACGAGCAGTACTTC. It encodes CASSPYDSGGAFYEQYF.

This clone was recorded a few times. This chain links TRBV19 with TRBJ2-1, with D perhaps matching TRBD2 (6 bases). This CDR3 is 11 amino acids long. CDR1 LNHDA and CDR2 SQIVND come from the germline V gene (reference sequence). V was trimmed by 5 bases and J by 9 bases, leaving 8 bases between them. Here the CDR3 reads CASSAGGEQFF. The DNA for the CDR3 is TGTGCCAGTAGTGCCGGGGGTGAGCAGTTCTTC.

This chain's CDR3 is CATSDRTGKNNEQFF. DNA for the CDR3: TGTGCCACCAGTGACCGGACAGGGAAAAACAATGAGCAGTTCTTC. The genes are TRBV24-1 and TRBJ2-1, with 8 positions matching TRBD1. The junction had 6 bases not matched to a gene; V was cut back by 4 bases and J by 5 bases. This CDR3 is built from 15 residues. CDR1 is KGHDR and CDR2 is SFDVKD in the germline V gene.

This chain links TRBV25-1 with TRBJ2-3; D unclear. The CDR3 length is 13 residues. Germline lookup yields CDR1 MGHDK and CDR2 SYGVNS. V lost 3 bases, J lost 3 bases, and 7 bases lay in between. CDR3: CASSDPPTDTQYF. The CDR3 region has the DNA TGTGCCAGCAGTGACCCCCCGACAGATACGCAGTATTTT.

The CDR3 loop reads CASSKDRGAPYTLEQFF. CDR3 coding DNA: TGTGCCAGCAGCAAAGATCGGGGGGCCCCCTATACTCTTGAGCAGTTCTTC. The rearrangement uses TRBV21-1 and TRBJ2-1; TRBD2, the table's D call, was not compared with the DNA. TRBV21-1 counts as a pseudogene. This CDR3 is 17 amino acids long.

CDR3 sequence (DNA): TGTGCCAGCAGCTTATCCCAGGGCCCCTACGAGCAGTACTTC. Its protein is CASSLSQGPYEQYF. The V gene is TRBV7-3, the J gene TRBJ2-7; TRBD1 might be the D (5 bases). The V end lost 2 bases, the J end lost 2 bases, and 10 bases lay between the germline ends. This CDR3 region has 14 residues. CDR1 and CDR2 (germline): SGHTA, FQGTGA.

Concerning this clone itself: One end of the junction is discordant with germline, which a read error may explain. The genes are TRBV7-9 and TRBJ2-5; D is uncertain. The germline gives CDR1 SEHNR, CDR2 FQNEAQ (reference sequence). The CDR3 totals 13 residues. This chain's CDR3 is CASTLGSRETQYF. CDR3 DNA: TGTGCCAGCACCTTAGGGTCACGGGAGACCCAGTACTTC.

This sequence joins TRBV7-9 and TRBJ2-3; D remains ambiguous. CDR3 length: 14 residues. Per the germline V gene, CDR1 is SEHNR and CDR2 is FQNEAQ (reference sequence). Between the trimmed V and J ends, which lost 4 bases and 6 bases, there was a span of 14 bases. In DNA, the CDR3 is TGTGCCAGCAGCTCTCGAGGTGTTCCGGATACGCAGTATTTT. This gives the protein CASSSRGVPDTQYF.

The V gene is TRBV6-1, the J gene TRBJ2-1; D may be TRBD1 (6 bases). V shed 2 bases and J shed 4 bases, with 12 bases lying between them. The CDR3 runs 15 residues. CDR1 is MNHNS, CDR2 SASEGT, per germline. The DNA of the CDR3 is TGTGCCAGCAGTGAACGCCAGGGGCCTTACAATGAGCAGTTCTTC. This gives the protein CASSERQGPYNEQFF.

This chain connects TRBV20-1 to TRBJ1-6; D gene uncertain. V was shortened by 3 bases and J by 4 bases, with 13 bases between the two germline ends. The CDR3 consists of 15 residues. CDR1 DFQATT and CDR2 SNEGSKA come from the germline V gene (reference sequence). The CDR3 region has the DNA TGCAGTGCTAGTATGATGGCGGGTTATAATTCACCCCTCCACTTT. It specifies CSASMMAGYNSPLHF.

This chain links TRBV7-9 with TRBJ1-5, with D tentatively TRBD1 (6 bases). Germline V gene lookup returns CDR1 SEHNR and CDR2 FQNEAQ (reference sequence). The CDR3 is 16 residues long. Trimming took 2 bases from V and 3 from J, leaving 14 bases between them. The CDR3 DNA reads TGTGCCAGCAGCTTAATTTCGGGACACGTCAATCAGCCCCAGCATTTT. Translated, it gives CASSLISGHVNQPQHF.

The chain uses TRBV5-6 and TRBJ1-5, with D hard to call. V was cut by 0 bases and J by 5 bases, with 9 bases left in between. Germline-derived CDR1 and CDR2 are SGHDT and YYEEEE. This CDR3 is built from 14 residues. Here the CDR3 reads CASSLGGGHQPQHF. CDR3 sequence (DNA): TGTGCCAGCAGCTTGGGTGGCGGGCATCAGCCCCAGCATTTT.

The chain links TRBV6-5 to TRBJ1-2; D is possibly TRBD1 (6 bases). Between the trimmed V and J ends, which lost 6 bases and 9 bases, there was a span of 11 bases. Germline CDR1 is MNHEY and CDR2 is SVGAGI. The CDR3 sequence is 11 residues long. The CDR3 DNA follows: TGTGCCAGCAGCCAACAGGGTCGCTACACCTTC. It encodes CASSQQGRYTF.

This sequence joins TRBV5-5 and TRBJ2-7; D remains unclear. The V gene's germline CDR1 is SGHKS and CDR2 YYEKEE (reference sequence). V was shortened by 0 bases and J by 2 bases, with 6 bases between the two germline ends. The CDR3 consists of 13 residues. For the CDR3, the DNA is TGTGCCAGCAGCTTGGCCCCAGCCTACGAGCAGTACTTC. It translates to CASSLAPAYEQYF.

The genes are TRBV2 and TRBJ1-1; 7 bases fit TRBD1. From germline, CDR1 is SNHLY and CDR2 FYNNEI. The CDR3 has 12 residues. The junction had 4 bases not matched to a gene; V was cut back by 6 bases and J by 6 bases. The CDR3: CASRGGRAEAFF. The CDR3 nucleotides read TGTGCCAGCAGAGGGGGCCGGGCTGAAGCTTTCTTT.

The CDR3 here is CASSVRRQANTDTQYF. The CDR3, as DNA: TGTGCCAGCAGTGTGCGTCGTCAGGCCAACACAGATACGCAGTATTTT. The chain has TRBV2 and TRBJ2-3; D gene ambiguous. Germline V gene data show CDR1 as SNHLY and CDR2 as FYNNEI. CDR3 length equals 16 residues. The ends were cut back, 4 bases at V and 2 bases at J, with 16 bases in the middle.

This chain links TRBV21-1 with TRBJ1-2; TRBD1 is the table's D call, not checked against the DNA. TRBV21-1 represents a pseudogene. This CDR3 contains 15 residues. The CDR3: CASSKEELGQGVNTF. DNA of the CDR3: TGTGCCAGCAGCAAAGAAGAACTGGGACAGGGGGTGAACACCTTC.

The J gene is TRBJ2-3, the V gene TRBV11-3, with 7 positions matching TRBD2. Germline lookup yields CDR1 SGHNT and CDR2 YENEEA. V trimming: 1 base; J trimming: 1 base; junction bases outside the gene matches: 14. The CDR3 sequence is 19 residues long. The CDR3 region is CASSLVSGSASGRTDTQYF. CDR3 sequence (DNA): TGTGCCAGCAGCTTAGTCTCTGGGTCTGCTAGCGGACGCACAGATACGCAGTATTTT. The entire variable domain, with the rest obtained from reference TRBV11-3 and TRBJ2-3, is as follows: EAGVVQSPRYKIIEKKQPVAFWCNPISGHNTLYWYLQNLGQGPELLIRYENEEAVDDSQLPKDRFSAERLKGVDSTLKIQPAELGDSAVYLCASSLVSGSASGRTDTQYFGPGTRLTVL.

A single count supports this clone. The V call is TRBV7-2, the J call TRBJ2-2, with D perhaps matching TRBD1 (7 bases). The V gene lost 2 bases and the J gene lost 4 bases, with 14 bases spanning the gap. The V gene's germline CDR1 is SGHTA and CDR2 FQGNSA. The CDR3 sequence is 16 residues long. The CDR3 protein is CASSLRRGRTTGELFF. CDR3 bases: TGTGCCAGCAGCTTAAGGAGGGGGCGGACCACCGGGGAGCTGTTTTTT.

A single count supports this clone. The chain joins TRBV15 to TRBJ2-7, with a tentative D call TRBD2 (6 bases). Deletions cut 0 bases from V and 4 bases from J, with 13 bases between. The CDR3 has 15 amino acids. Germline assignment: CDR1 LNHNV and CDR2 YYDKDF (reference sequence). In DNA, the CDR3 is TGTGCCACCAGCAGAGATCCGGGGGTTAGGTACGAGCAGTACTTC. Amino acid sequence: CATSRDPGVRYEQYF.

The chain recombines TRBV7-2 with TRBJ1-3; D not certain. V shed 5 bases and J shed 0 bases, with 11 bases lying between them. This CDR3 has 15 residues. The germline V gene has CDR1 SGHTA and CDR2 FQGNSA. For the CDR3, the DNA is TGTGCCAGCAGCGACTGGACTTCCTCTGGAAACACCATATATTTT. As protein: CASSDWTSSGNTIYF.

This rearrangement joins TRBV13 to TRBJ2-1; D may be TRBD1 (6 bases). The CDR3 has 15 residues. Germline assignment: CDR1 PRHDT and CDR2 FYEKMQ (reference sequence). The germline V and J ends were trimmed by 5 bases and 12 bases, with 23 bases remaining between them. In DNA, the CDR3 is TGTGCCAGCAGCCCCCAGGCAGGGGAAAAGAAGGCGCAGTTCTTC. As protein: CASSPQAGEKKAQFF.

This sequence joins TRBV5-4 and TRBJ1-1; D remains unclear. The CDR3 spans 13 residues. V shed 4 bases and J shed 4 bases, with 11 bases lying between them. Germline V gene data show CDR1 as SGHNT and CDR2 as YYREEE (reference sequence). This CDR3 reads CASSQPLSTEAFF. CDR3 nucleotides: TGTGCCAGCAGCCAACCTTTGAGCACTGAAGCTTTCTTT.

This clone was recorded once. This sequence joins TRBV4-1 and TRBJ2-5, with 12 bases fitting TRBD2. The trim removed 5 bases at V and 5 bases at J, leaving 6 bases unmatched. Germline V gene data show CDR1 as MGHRA and CDR2 as YSYEKL. The CDR3 has 15 amino acids. The CDR3 protein is CASSLLAGGRETQYF. The CDR3 coding sequence is TGCGCCAGCAGCTTGCTAGCGGGGGGGCGGGAGACCCAGTACTTC.

This clone was counted only a few times. The CDR3 coding sequence is TGCGCCAGCAGCAAGGAGGACAGGTCCTACGAGCAGTACTTC. It specifies CASSKEDRSYEQYF. The chain is built from TRBV5-1 and TRBJ2-7; 7 bases are shared with TRBD1. CDR3 length: 14 amino acids. V gave up 4 bases and J gave up 1 base; unmatched junction bases: 5. The germline CDR1 and CDR2 sequences are SGHRS and YFSETQ.

In its sample, this clone was seen once. The gene calls are TRBV5-4 and TRBJ1-1; the D gene is possibly TRBD1 (6 bases). The V end was cut by 3 bases, the J end by 4 bases, with 13 bases between. This CDR3 comprises 14 residues. Germline values: CDR1 SGHNT, CDR2 YYREEE (reference sequence). CDR3 protein: CASSSRGRGTEAFF. The CDR3 DNA reads as TGTGCCAGCAGCTCCCGGGGCAGGGGCACTGAAGCTTTCTTT.

The chain combines TRBV7-8 with TRBJ2-5; D ambiguous. Looked up from germline, CDR1 is SGHVS and CDR2 is FQNEAQ. The CDR3 totals 16 residues. V was trimmed by 1 base and J by 4 bases, leaving 16 bases between them. CDR3 amino acids: CASSLGARLGGETQYF. CDR3 nucleotide sequence: TGTGCCAGCAGCTTAGGAGCCCGACTCGGCGGAGAGACCCAGTACTTC.

The chain is built from TRBV3-1 (or the pseudogene TRBV3-2) and TRBJ1-2; tentative D call: TRBD1 (5 bases). V dropped 3 bases and J dropped 4 bases, with 12 bases sitting between them. This CDR3 region has 14 residues. Looked up from germline, CDR1 is LGHDT and CDR2 is YNNKEL (reference sequence). The CDR3 DNA reads as TGTGCCAGCAGCCACAGTGCGGGGCCCTATGGCTACACCTTC. Residues: CASSHSAGPYGYTF.

This clone was found a few times. The V gene is TRBV7-8, the J gene TRBJ1-1, with D perhaps matching TRBD1 (5 bases). Germline V CDR1 and CDR2: SGHVS, FQNEAQ. V gave up 5 bases and J gave up 2 bases, with 12 bases separating them. The CDR3 loop spans 14 amino acids. CDR3 residues: CASSPRTPNTEAFF. For the CDR3, the DNA is TGTGCCAGCAGCCCTAGGACACCTAACACTGAAGCTTTCTTT. Together with reference TRBV7-8 and TRBJ1-1, the CDR3 gives the full variable domain: GAGVSQSPRYKVAKRGQDVALRCDPISGHVSLFWYQQALGQGPEFLTYFQNEAQLDKSGLPSDRFFAERPEGSVSTLKIQRTQQEDSAVYLCASSPRTPNTEAFFGQGTRLTVV.